This entry lists 5 T cell receptor beta chains sequenced from one sample in a study of T cells in Graves' hyperthyroidism and ophthalmopathy. There were TCR beta CDR3 regions amplified from RNA transcripts. A set of HTBI primers served as the primers for a first-round RT-PCR of the TCR CDR3. One entry per CDR3 protein, called by TCRdb with MiXCR from the multiplex PCR reads. The table lists 280,000 or so distinct CDR3 sequences, about 16% of them singletons, with over 30% in the top ten. Sequencing input: blood. These receptors all stem from a woman between 45 and 60 years old with Graves' hyperthyroidism that later progressed to Graves' ophthalmopathy.

This clonotype was seen a few times. This sequence joins TRBV27 and TRBJ2-1; TRBD2 aligns across 11 bases. The V and J ends lost 4 bases and 9 bases, in that order; junction bases with no gene match: 11. Per germline, CDR1 MNHEY and CDR2 SMNVEV (reference sequence). The CDR3 length is 16 residues. This CDR3 is CASSSRATSGDSEQFF. CDR3 nucleotides: TGTGCCAGCAGTTCACGGGCGACTAGCGGGGATAGTGAGCAGTTCTTC.

This clonotype was recorded many times. V usage is TRBV12-3 or TRBV12-4 and J usage is TRBJ2-1; D remains ambiguous. Trimming stripped 7 bases from V and 2 bases from J, with 15 bases between. The CDR3 runs to 15 residues. The CDR3 DNA is TGTGCCAGCACCCTCTCGTATGTCCCCTACAATGAGCAGTTCTTC. Translation: CASTLSYVPYNEQFF.

At least ten counts were recorded for this clonotype. V gene TRBV3-1 combines with J gene TRBJ2-2; no clear D. This CDR3 is 14 amino acids long. V shed 1 base and J shed 0 bases, with 3 bases lying between them. Germline lookup yields CDR1 LGHDT and CDR2 YNNKEL (reference sequence). The DNA for the CDR3 is TGTGCCAGCAGCCAAGGGCCGAACACCGGGGAGCTGTTTTTT. It yields the protein CASSQGPNTGELFF.

This clonotype was counted many times. The CDR3 is CASSLSIGENQPQHF. The CDR3 nucleotides read TGTGCCAGCAGTTTATCGATAGGGGAGAATCAGCCCCAGCATTTT. The J gene is TRBJ1-5, the V gene TRBV27; tentatively, D is TRBD1 (5 bases). The germline CDR1 and CDR2 sequences are MNHEY and SMNVEV (reference sequence). With 0 bases removed from V and 4 bases from J, the gap between germline ends came to 10 bases. The CDR3 consists of 15 residues.

This clonotype was recorded many times. V usage is TRBV5-1 and J usage is TRBJ2-7, with D perhaps TRBD2 (5 bases). V lost 0 bases to trimming and J lost 4 bases, with 11 bases between them. The CDR3 runs to 14 residues. Germline V CDR1 and CDR2: SGHRS, YFSETQ. The CDR3 region is CASSLAGWEYEQYF. The CDR3 coding sequence is TGCGCCAGCAGCTTGGCCGGATGGGAGTACGAGCAGTACTTC.